This entry concerns a single TCR beta chain. Its antigen is currently unknown. As previously described, bulk TCR libraries were made using listed TCR primers. TCRdb called the PCR reads again in MiXCR, with one record for every CDR3 protein. The sample has under 600,000 distinct CDR3 sequences, under 30% seen once. The sample comes from a study of molecular identifiers for immune sequencing clone quantification. Whole-study findings and limits: Highly expanded clone sizes could be underestimated by identical TCR molecules sharing a barcode.

The CDR3 runs to 14 residues. V lost 4 bases to trimming and J lost 5 bases; unmatched junction nucleotides: 7. Germline values: CDR1 SEHNR, CDR2 FQNEAQ (reference sequence). Naive CD8 T cell sorting was performed on the CD8+CD4-CCR7+CD45RA+ phenotype. The receptor was derived from a human donor in good health. Some libraries in this study had Jurkat cell RNA spiked in. V usage is TRBV7-9 and J usage is TRBJ1-1; the match to TRBD1 covers 7 bases. Sequencing was done on a sample of naive CD8+ T cells from blood, with Jurkat cell RNA spiked in. The subset: FACS-sorted CD8+CD4-CCR7+CD45RA+ naive T cells. The CDR3 DNA sequence: TGTGCCAGCAGCTCCCGACAGGGATCAACTGAAGCTTTCTTT. Residues: CASSSRQGSTEAFF.